This T cell receptor beta chain is from a study of a mutant IDH1 vaccine in newly diagnosed glioma. Turning to the study itself: The patients were given eight vaccinations, one each in weeks 1, 3, 5, 7, 11, 15, 19 and 23. The treated group averaged approximately 42 years old and was about 62% male, roughly 38% female. Earlier care involved radiotherapy, temozolomide, or both, and the majority received both.

V lost 2 bases, J lost 5 bases, and 9 bases lay in between. The CDR3 is 13 amino acids. Germline lookup yields CDR1 SEHNR and CDR2 FQNEAQ (reference sequence). The table came from immunoSEQ multiplex PCR; TCRdb's copy has only in-frame clones and leaves some out. The data hold 25,000 to 35,000 clones, with 65% to 85% observed a single time. The time point denotes: week 23, last vaccination. In every dose of vaccine, 300 ug of mutant IDH1 20-mer peptide was given alongside topical imiquimod. Donors had new WHO grade 3 or 4 IDH1-mutant, ATRX-lost astrocytomas. This clone has just one count. The target antigen is unknown.

The chain joins TRBV7-9 to TRBJ1-2, with D hard to call. Here the sequenced sample was PBMCs, taken from a glioma patient whose treatment included an IDH1 peptide vaccine. The sequence derives from a woman aged 18-30 years with glioma. The CDR3 nucleotides read TGTGCCAGCAGCTTACCACAGCAGTATGGCTACACCTTC. Protein product: CASSLPQQYGYTF.